The clone carrying this TCR beta chain was seen at least ten times. Its target is not known. The source of the sample is a study of T cells in Graves' hyperthyroidism and ophthalmopathy. Whole-study findings and limits: Within blood appeared most thyroid clonotypes that had expanded above 0.001.

Germline CDR1 and CDR2: ENHRY and SYGVKD. V was cut by 5 bases and J by 0 bases, with 7 bases left in between. The CDR3 is made up of 14 amino acids. The TCR beta CDR3 regions underwent amplification using RNA transcripts as the source. Using the HTBI primer set, a first-round RT-PCR was run on the TCR CDR3. Via MiXCR, TCRdb re-called the multiplex PCR reads, giving one row per CDR3 protein. Among over 700,000 distinct CDR3 sequences listed, 38% were seen once. The sequenced sample consisted of blood. This chain connects TRBV10-3 to TRBJ1-4, with no clear D. This TCR was recovered from a man younger than 35 with Graves' hyperthyroidism. CDR3 protein: CAISSVATNEKLFF. CDR3 nucleotides: TGTGCCATCAGTTCCGTTGCAACTAATGAAAAACTGTTTTTT.